This T cell receptor (beta chain) was found in a study of cytomegalovirus exposure and HLA in healthy donors. Across the study: HLA-typed donors were the source of about 85 million unique TCRs, which an early data release held.

Concerning this clone: Antigen specificity is unknown.

The donors gave bone marrow, and they were healthy. In the PCR, 60 Vbeta and 13 Jbeta primers were used. Produced via immunoSEQ multiplex PCR; TCRdb's table is partial and in-frame only. Counted here are about 160,000 clones, 82% occurring once; the ten biggest clones make up 1.5%. Study outcomes and limitations: It was only CMV serostatus that was available as immune exposure information. Apparent HLA restriction characterized most CMV-associated TCR beta chains in a later analysis.

V lost 3 bases to trimming and J lost 2 bases, with 11 bases between them. The CDR3 has 14 amino acids. Germline V gene lookup returns CDR1 SGHNT and CDR2 YYREEE (reference sequence). The sequence came from a girl aged 5 to 17 in good health and CMV-seropositive. The sample consisted of PBMCs. V gene TRBV5-4 combines with J gene TRBJ2-5, with D tentatively TRBD2 (5 bases). The CDR3 sequence: CASSSPTGQETQYF. Written as DNA, the CDR3 is TGTGCCAGCAGCTCCCCCACGGGACAAGAGACCCAGTACTTC.